Described below is a single T cell receptor beta chain sequence and its context. These data come from a study of blood T cell repertoires in COVID-19. TCRdb's table, derived via immunoSEQ multiplex PCR, lists solely in-frame clones and lacks some. The sample carries 250,000 to 400,000 clones, 75% to 90% recorded once. Trimming removed 2 bases from V and 0 bases from J, with 7 bases in between. CDR1 and CDR2 from the germline V gene are SGHTA and FQGNSA. This CDR3 region has 14 residues. The receptor was derived from a woman in her 30s with COVID-19, enrolled during active disease. The chain joins TRBV7-2 to TRBJ1-1, with D uncertain. Source material: peripheral blood. In DNA form, the CDR3 reads TGTGCCAGCAGCTTATGGGCCATGAACACTGAAGCTTTCTTT. It codes for CASSLWAMNTEAFF.